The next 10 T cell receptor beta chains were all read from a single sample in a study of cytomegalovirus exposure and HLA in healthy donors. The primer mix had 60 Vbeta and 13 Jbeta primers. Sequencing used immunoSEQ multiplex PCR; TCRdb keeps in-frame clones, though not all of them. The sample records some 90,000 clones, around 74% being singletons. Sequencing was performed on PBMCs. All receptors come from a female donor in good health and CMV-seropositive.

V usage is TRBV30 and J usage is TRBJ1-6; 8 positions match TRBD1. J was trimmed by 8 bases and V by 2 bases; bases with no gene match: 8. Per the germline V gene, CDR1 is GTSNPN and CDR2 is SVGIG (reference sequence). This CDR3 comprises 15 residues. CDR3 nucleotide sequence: TGTGCCTGGAGTTACCCCGGACAGGGATATTCACCCCTCCACTTT. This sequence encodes CAWSYPGQGYSPLHF.

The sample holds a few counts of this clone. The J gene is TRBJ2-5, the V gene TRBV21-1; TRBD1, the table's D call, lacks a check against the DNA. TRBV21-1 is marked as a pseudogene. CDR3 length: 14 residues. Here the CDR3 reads CATMDRAHQETQYF. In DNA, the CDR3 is TGTGCCACGATGGACAGGGCCCACCAAGAGACCCAGTACTTC.

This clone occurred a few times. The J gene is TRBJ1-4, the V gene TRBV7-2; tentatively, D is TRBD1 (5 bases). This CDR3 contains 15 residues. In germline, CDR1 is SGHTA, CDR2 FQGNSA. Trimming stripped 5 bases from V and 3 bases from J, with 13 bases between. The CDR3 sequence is CASSPQGLANEKLFF. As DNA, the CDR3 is TGTGCCAGCAGCCCCCAGGGTTTAGCTAATGAAAAACTGTTTTTT.

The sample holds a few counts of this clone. CDR3 in amino acids: CASSDAGELFF. The CDR3 DNA sequence: TGTGCCAGCAGTGACGCCGGGGAGCTGTTTTTT. J is TRBJ2-2 and V is TRBV2, with unresolved D. The CDR3 runs 11 residues. The V gene lost 3 bases and the J gene lost 6 bases, with 2 bases spanning the gap. CDR1 and CDR2 from the germline V gene are SNHLY and FYNNEI.

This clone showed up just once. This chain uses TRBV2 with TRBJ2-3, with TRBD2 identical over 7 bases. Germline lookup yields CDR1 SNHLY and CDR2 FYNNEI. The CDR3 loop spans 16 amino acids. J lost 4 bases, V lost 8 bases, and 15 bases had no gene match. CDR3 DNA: TGTGCCAGCCGATGGGGGGGGATATTTAGTGCAGATACGCAGTATTTT. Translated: CASRWGGIFSADTQYF.

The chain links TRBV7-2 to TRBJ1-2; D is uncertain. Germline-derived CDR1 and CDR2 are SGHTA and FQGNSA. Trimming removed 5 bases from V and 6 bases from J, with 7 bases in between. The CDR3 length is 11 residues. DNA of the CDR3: TGTGCCAGCAGCCCGGAGGATGGCTACACCTTC. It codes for CASSPEDGYTF.

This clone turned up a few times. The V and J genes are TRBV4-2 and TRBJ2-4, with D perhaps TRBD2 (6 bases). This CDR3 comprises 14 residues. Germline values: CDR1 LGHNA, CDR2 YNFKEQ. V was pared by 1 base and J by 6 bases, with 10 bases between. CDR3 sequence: CASSQGGGPNIQYF. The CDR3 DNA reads TGTGCCAGCAGCCAAGGGGGAGGCCCAAACATTCAGTACTTC.

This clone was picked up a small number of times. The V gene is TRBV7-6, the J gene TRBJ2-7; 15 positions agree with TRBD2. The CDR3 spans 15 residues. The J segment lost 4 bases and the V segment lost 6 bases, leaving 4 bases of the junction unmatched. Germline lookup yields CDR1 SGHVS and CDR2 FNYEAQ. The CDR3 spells CASSYGTSGRYEQYF. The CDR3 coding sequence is TGTGCCAGCAGTTATGGGACTAGCGGGAGGTACGAGCAGTACTTC.

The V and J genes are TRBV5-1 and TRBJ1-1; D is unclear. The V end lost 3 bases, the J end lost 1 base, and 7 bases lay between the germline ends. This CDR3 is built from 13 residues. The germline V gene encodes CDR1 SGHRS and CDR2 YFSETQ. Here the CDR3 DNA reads TGCGCCAGCAGCTCGTTACAGAACACTGAAGCTTTCTTT. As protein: CASSSLQNTEAFF.

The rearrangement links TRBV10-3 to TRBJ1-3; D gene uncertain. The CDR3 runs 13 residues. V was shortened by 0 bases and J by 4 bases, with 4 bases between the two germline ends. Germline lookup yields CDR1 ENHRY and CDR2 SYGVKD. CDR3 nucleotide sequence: TGTGCCATCAGTGAGTCGAGCGGAAACACCATATATTTT. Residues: CAISESSGNTIYF.